The present entry profiles one T cell receptor beta chain with its context. The sample is drawn from a study of blood T cell repertoires in COVID-19. Study-level information: Acute and convalescent COVID-19 samples came from the United States, Italy and Spain.

In the study's own analysis: Scientists estimated how many nucleated cells there were by amplifying reference gene primers. Some clones are missing from TCRdb's copy, which holds only in-frame ones; the method was immunoSEQ multiplex PCR. V and J calls and clone size are given by that table; D and trimming were obtained from the DNA. The data show 200,000 or so clones, 65% to 85% seen once. Trimming took 4 bases from V and 4 from J; bases not matched to a gene: 6. Germline V gene lookup returns CDR1 MGHRA and CDR2 YSYEKL. This CDR3 spans 14 amino acids. Sample: peripheral blood. The genes are TRBV4-1 and TRBJ2-5, with 7 bases matching TRBD1. The sequence was collected from a woman in her 30s with acute or convalescent COVID-19. The DNA for the CDR3 is TGCGCCAGCAGCCCAAGACAGGGTTCAGAGACCCAGTACTTC. Protein product: CASSPRQGSETQYF.